This TCR gamma chain was captured in a study of gamma delta lymphoproliferative disorders and STAT genes. Overall study context: Delta-chain libraries followed the EuroClonality-NGS standard operating procedure.

Points on this clone: Just one base apart from a much larger clone, this may be a read error. It is unclear where the CDR3 begins or ends on the DNA, so no DNA is shown, and the CDR3 is as TCRdb lists it. The same CDR3 also results from other DNA sequences found in this sample.

The CDR3 is 15 amino acids in total, end residues counted. The receptor sequences were amplified from genomic DNA of peripheral blood mononuclear cells. Patient diagnosis follows 2017 WHO criteria for T-LGLL or HSTCL. TCRdb re-called the multiplex PCR reads using CATT. The sample lists roughly 2,000 gamma-chain clones; around 12% were seen once. The sequenced sample consisted of blood. There is no J gene call, but TRGV11 is given as the V gene. TRGV11 counts as an open reading frame of uncertain function. The sequence came from a human donor with gamma-delta T-cell large granular lymphocyte leukemia. The CDR3 protein is CTTVPAGLGTHEKLF.